This TCR beta chain was captured by sequencing in a study of cytomegalovirus exposure and HLA in healthy donors. Findings of the study overall: Accurate HLA-A and HLA-B prediction from TCR beta sequences was reported for most subjects. Among CMV-associated TCR beta chains, most appeared HLA-restricted in a later analysis.

On this clone itself: As yet, its antigen is unknown.

Germline lookup yields CDR1 SGHVS and CDR2 FQNEAQ. This CDR3 has 15 amino acids. PCR primers comprised 60 Vbeta and 13 Jbeta primers. Profiling relied on immunoSEQ multiplex PCR, and the TCRdb table lists in-frame clones only, not all of them. The repertoire has 55,000 to 70,000 clones, less than 85% of them found once; the top ten carry about 4.9%. The sample was PBMCs. V and J are TRBV7-8 and TRBJ2-5; TRBD1 aligns across 12 bases. The DNA matches TRBJ2-7 better at its end, which makes the J call doubtful. The receptor comes from a woman between 25 and 40 years old in good health and CMV-seronegative. The CDR3 reads CASSRSGQGADEQYF. As DNA, the CDR3 is TGTGCCAGCAGCCGATCGGGACAGGGGGCTGACGAGCAGTACTTC.